Presented here are 28 T cell receptor beta chains from one specimen sequenced in a study of blood T cell repertoires in COVID-19. Profiled with immunoSEQ multiplex PCR; TCRdb holds only in-frame clones, not every one. The data show a few hundred thousand clones, about 79% seen once. The sequencing sample was made of peripheral blood. The receptors originated from a woman in her thirties or forties who had recovered from COVID-19.

This clone was observed a single time. The J gene is TRBJ1-2, the V gene TRBV6-6; 8 bases are shared with TRBD1. V gave up 6 bases and J gave up 5 bases; unmatched junction bases: 8. This CDR3 is built from 14 residues. The V gene's germline CDR1 is MNHNY and CDR2 SVGAGI (reference sequence). The CDR3 sequence: CASSTTQGEYGYTF. Written as DNA, the CDR3 is TGTGCCAGCAGCACTACACAGGGGGAGTATGGCTACACCTTC.

The sample holds a few counts of this clone. V is TRBV19 and J is TRBJ1-6, with TRBD1 as a possible D gene (5 bases). Trimming removed 3 bases at V and 10 bases at J, with 19 bases between. The CDR3 loop spans 16 amino acids. Germline CDR1 is LNHDA and CDR2 is SQIVND (reference sequence). The CDR3 region is CASSMSPTAPTSPLHF. CDR3 nucleotide sequence: TGTGCCAGTAGTATGTCTCCGACAGCACCCACCTCACCCCTCCACTTT.

At least ten counts were recorded for this clone. The chain links TRBV21-1 to TRBJ1-1. TRBV21-1 is tagged as a pseudogene. The length of the CDR3 is 16 residues. The CDR3 protein is CASSAHMTDMNTEAFF. CDR3 DNA sequence: TGTGCCAGCAGCGCGCACATGACTGATATGAACACTGAAGCTTTCTTT.

The chain has TRBV7-9 and TRBJ1-5; tentatively, D is TRBD1 (5 bases). Germline CDR1 and CDR2: SEHNR and FQNEAQ (reference sequence). The length of the CDR3 is 15 residues. The V end lost 5 bases, the J end lost 2 bases, and 13 bases lay between the germline ends. The CDR3, as DNA: TGTGCCAGCAGCCCCGACGGCAGGGGCAATCAGCCCCAGCATTTT. Translation gives CASSPDGRGNQPQHF.

The genes are TRBV6-5 and TRBJ1-5, with 8 bases matching TRBD1. The CDR3 is 13 residues long. The V segment lost 6 bases and the J segment 5 bases; nucleotides outside the gene matches: 3. CDR1 MNHEY and CDR2 SVGAGI come from the germline V gene. CDR3 amino acids: CASSGTGHQPQHF. CDR3 nucleotides: TGTGCCAGCAGCGGGACAGGCCATCAGCCCCAGCATTTT.

The chain is built from TRBV19 and TRBJ2-2, with a possible D match to TRBD1 (6 bases). V gave up 8 bases and J gave up 6 bases, with 16 bases separating them. The CDR3 has 14 residues. The V gene's germline CDR1 is LNHDA and CDR2 SQIVND (reference sequence). CDR3 sequence (DNA): TGTGCCAGTCGTCAAATGGGGGCGTCCGGGGAGCTGTTTTTT. Translating it yields CASRQMGASGELFF.

The rearrangement uses TRBV4-3 and TRBJ1-2; 8 bases are a match to TRBD1. CDR1 and CDR2 (germline): LGHNA, YSLEER. V lost 0 bases and J lost 5; bases outside the gene matches: 5. The CDR3 length is 15 residues. The CDR3 DNA follows: TGCGCCAGCAGCCAAGATAACACAGGGGGGTATGGCTACACCTTC. This encodes CASSQDNTGGYGYTF.

The chain carries TRBV9 and TRBJ2-1; D is possibly TRBD2 (6 bases). Germline assignment: CDR1 SGDLS and CDR2 YYNGEE. The CDR3 extends over 14 amino acids. V shed 2 bases and J shed 1 base, with 7 bases lying between them. CDR3 amino acids: CASSVGLSYNEQFF. The CDR3 DNA sequence: TGTGCCAGCAGCGTGGGACTGTCCTACAATGAGCAGTTCTTC.

The CDR3 DNA reads as TGTGCCAGCAGCTTACTCAAGATCAGGGGCTACGAGCAGTACTTC. Protein product: CASSLLKIRGYEQYF. This chain connects TRBV7-6 to TRBJ2-7, with a weak D call TRBD1 (6 bases). In germline, CDR1 is SGHVS, CDR2 FNYEAQ. CDR3 length: 15 residues. The V gene lost 2 bases and the J gene lost 3 bases, with 14 bases spanning the gap.

V usage is TRBV18 and J usage is TRBJ2-3; 10 bases line up with TRBD2. Losses at the gene ends were 1 base for V and 5 bases for J; bases not matched to a gene: 0. Germline V gene sequence: CDR1 KGHSH, CDR2 LQKENI. CDR3 size: 14 residues. The CDR3 nucleotides are TGTGCCAGCTCACCACTAGCGGGGGGAGATACGCAGTATTTT. Residues: CASSPLAGGDTQYF.

V is TRBV19 and J is TRBJ1-4; 9 positions match TRBD1. V was pared by 9 bases and J by 7 bases, with 15 bases of the junction left unmatched. The germline V gene has CDR1 LNHDA and CDR2 SQIVND (reference sequence). CDR3 size: 16 residues. CDR3 sequence reads: CASISLRGQGPEKLFF. CDR3 in DNA: TGTGCCAGCATAAGTTTACGAGGACAGGGGCCTGAAAAACTGTTTTTT.

V is TRBV10-3 and J is TRBJ1-5; perhaps TRBD1 as D (6 bases). V lost 4 bases and J lost 1, with 11 bases in between. CDR3 length: 15 residues. Germline V gives CDR1 ENHRY, CDR2 SYGVKD. This chain's CDR3 is CAISGQGISNQPQHF. DNA for the CDR3: TGTGCCATCAGTGGGCAGGGGATAAGCAATCAGCCCCAGCATTTT.

The chain uses TRBV6-6 and TRBJ2-1; 11 bases agree with TRBD2. CDR3 length: 15 amino acids. The V and J ends lost 9 bases and 4 bases, in that order; junction bases with no gene match: 8. Looked up from germline, CDR1 is MNHNY and CDR2 is SVGAGI (reference sequence). CDR3 residues: CASSPLAGGYNEQFF. The DNA of the CDR3 is TGTGCCAGTAGCCCCCTAGCGGGGGGATACAATGAGCAGTTCTTC.

The rearrangement joins TRBV10-3 to TRBJ2-6; D unresolved. Per the germline V gene, CDR1 is ENHRY and CDR2 is SYGVKD. This CDR3 has 17 amino acids. The germline V and J ends were trimmed by 0 bases and 2 bases, with 11 bases remaining between them. The CDR3 region has the DNA TGTGCCATCAGTGAGTCCTCATCTATAACTGGGGCCAACGTCCTGACTTTC. It codes for CAISESSSITGANVLTF.

The chain employs TRBV4-3 and TRBJ2-1; possible D gene TRBD2, 5 bases. Germline V gene data show CDR1 as LGHNA and CDR2 as YSLEER. Trimming took off 4 bases at V and 6 bases at J, with 19 bases between the two ends. The CDR3 spans 16 residues. CDR3 DNA: TGCGCCAGCAGCCTAGGACTTGAAAGCCCCCGCAATGAGCAGTTCTTC. This gives the protein CASSLGLESPRNEQFF.

This chain connects TRBV7-2 to TRBJ2-1; 8 bases match TRBD1. With V trimmed by 4 bases and J by 1 base, 3 bases remained unmatched. Germline assignment: CDR1 SGHTA and CDR2 FQGNSA. The CDR3 sequence is 15 residues long. The CDR3 is CASSSDRGSYNEQFF. For the CDR3, the DNA is TGTGCCAGCAGCTCAGACAGGGGATCCTACAATGAGCAGTTCTTC.

The CDR3 DNA follows: TGTGCCAGCAGCTTAAGGATGGGAGACGAGCAGTACTTC. Protein sequence: CASSLRMGDEQYF. This sequence joins TRBV7-2 and TRBJ2-7; a weak D match, TRBD2 (5 bases). Germline CDR1 and CDR2: SGHTA and FQGNSA. The CDR3 spans 13 residues. Trimming left V 2 bases short and J 5 bases short, with 10 bases between.

The chain recombines TRBV6-5 with TRBJ2-5; 9 bases fit TRBD1. CDR1 MNHEY and CDR2 SVGAGI come from the germline V gene. Germline trimming cut 5 bases from V and 5 bases from J; bases unmatched to any gene: 9. This CDR3 is 15 amino acids long. CDR3 sequence (DNA): TGTGCCAGCAGTCGACAGGGGGTGATTTTGGAGACCCAGTACTTC. This gives the protein CASSRQGVILETQYF.

The chain carries TRBV5-1 and TRBJ2-3; the D gene is possibly TRBD2 (5 bases). The CDR3 spans 15 residues. Trimming removed 2 bases from V and 3 bases from J, with 13 bases in between. Per germline, CDR1 SGHRS and CDR2 YFSETQ. The CDR3: CASSFPGGGTDTQYF. The DNA of the CDR3 is TGCGCCAGCAGCTTCCCCGGAGGTGGTACAGATACGCAGTATTTT.

This sequence joins TRBV5-1 and TRBJ2-7, with 8 nucleotides matching TRBD2. Germline V lookup: CDR1 SGHRS, CDR2 YFSETQ. This CDR3 is 15 amino acids long. Losses at the gene ends were 2 bases for V and 1 base for J; bases not matched to a gene: 5. CDR3 region: CASSLLAGTSYEQYF. The DNA of the CDR3 is TGCGCCAGCAGCTTATTAGCGGGGACTTCCTACGAGCAGTACTTC.

This clone showed up just once. The chain is built from TRBV6-2 or TRBV6-3 and TRBJ2-1; D perhaps matches TRBD1 (5 bases). Germline assignment: CDR1 MNHEY and CDR2 SVGEGT. The CDR3 totals 16 residues. V lost 3 bases and J lost 8, with 20 bases in between. CDR3 protein: CASSYSGKVPKDEQFF. CDR3 nucleotides: TGTGCCAGCAGTTATTCAGGGAAAGTCCCAAAGGATGAGCAGTTCTTC.

The chain recombines TRBV5-6 with TRBJ1-5; D is unresolved. The V gene lost 3 bases and the J gene lost 5 bases, with 9 bases spanning the gap. The CDR3 length is 13 residues. Germline values: CDR1 SGHDT, CDR2 YYEEEE. CDR3 bases: TGTGCCAGCAGCTCGGGGATTTATCAGCCCCAGCATTTT. Translation: CASSSGIYQPQHF.

The rearrangement links TRBV30 to TRBJ1-2, with 7 bases matching TRBD1. This CDR3 region has 12 residues. The germline CDR1 and CDR2 sequences are GTSNPN and SVGIG (reference sequence). The V and J ends lost 2 bases and 8 bases, in that order; junction bases with no gene match: 5. CDR3 bases: TGTGCCTGGAGTTCGACAGGGAACGGCTACACCTTC. It specifies CAWSSTGNGYTF.

This clone has more than one count but fewer than ten. The chain combines TRBV6-5 with TRBJ2-7; D may be TRBD1 (7 bases). The CDR3 has 14 amino acids. Trimming took 5 bases from V and 2 from J, leaving 13 bases between them. CDR1 and CDR2 from the germline V gene are MNHEY and SVGAGI. As DNA, the CDR3 is TGTGCCAGCAGTCGACAGGGAGGAACCTACGAGCAGTACTTC. Its translation is CASSRQGGTYEQYF.

This clone was observed once. The chain has TRBV19 and TRBJ2-5; the match to TRBD1 covers 9 bases. Losses at the gene ends were 2 bases for V and 1 base for J; bases not matched to a gene: 5. CDR1 and CDR2 (germline): LNHDA, SQIVND (reference sequence). The CDR3 spans 16 residues. This CDR3 is CASSIRTGDGQETQYF. The CDR3 DNA reads as TGTGCCAGTAGTATAAGGACAGGGGATGGCCAAGAGACCCAGTACTTC.

The J gene is TRBJ2-7, the V gene TRBV5-5, with D tentatively TRBD1 (6 bases). V was clipped by 0 bases and J by 0 bases, with 13 bases between them. The CDR3 sequence is 16 residues long. Looked up from germline, CDR1 is SGHKS and CDR2 is YYEKEE (reference sequence). This CDR3 reads CASSLGDIRSSYEQYF. The DNA for the CDR3 is TGTGCCAGCAGCTTGGGGGACATTCGAAGCTCCTACGAGCAGTACTTC.

V gene TRBV6-2 or TRBV6-3 combines with J gene TRBJ2-7, with D possibly matching TRBD2 (6 bases). CDR3 size: 15 residues. The germline V and J ends were trimmed by 5 bases and 7 bases, with 21 bases remaining between them. CDR1 MNHEY and CDR2 SVGEGT come from the germline V gene. CDR3 protein: CASSPQGGGVGEQYF. The CDR3 nucleotides read TGTGCCAGCAGTCCCCAGGGAGGCGGGGTCGGTGAGCAGTACTTC.

A remark on this clone: At the DNA level, this CDR3 is encoded by other sequences in the same sample as well. The V gene is TRBV11-2, the J gene TRBJ1-4; D is uncertain. Germline CDR1 and CDR2: SGHAT and FQNNGV. The CDR3 consists of 13 residues. V lost 5 bases to trimming and J lost 3 bases, with 7 bases between them. CDR3 sequence reads: CASSQFSNEKLFF. As DNA, the CDR3 is TGTGCCAGCAGCCAGTTTTCTAATGAAAAACTGTTTTTT.